One and the same sample provided the 7 T cell receptor beta chains below, sequenced in a study of beta chain features in type 1 diabetes (dated by TCRdb to 2016 to 2018). Summary of the overall study and its limitations: A moderate but significant shortening of TCRB CDR3 length was observed in type 1 diabetes patients in all four CD4+ subsets.

Antigens of these TCRs are unknown. Library preparation used the immunoSEQ multiplex PCR assay. All of the isolated RNA was reverse transcribed with the High Capacity cDNA Reverse Transcription Kit, so expressed TCRB transcripts were sequenced. TCRdb obtained this table from immuneACCESS and retained in-frame rearrangements with V and J assigned. These tables miss some clones; where compared with another copy, unresolved V genes account for less than half of the shortfall, and the remainder is unexplained. Within this sample are about 52,000 clones, with under 55% of them counted one time only. In total, the top ten clones hold more than 1.4% of the sample. Input material: Tregs from blood. The cell subset or site label, read with the paper, signifies: regulatory CD4+ T cells. These receptors originate from a man aged 25-40 years with type 1 diabetes.

The chain combines TRBV2 with TRBJ2-6, with D tentatively TRBD1 (5 bases). The V gene lost 4 bases and the J gene lost 5 bases, with 12 bases spanning the gap. The CDR3 loop spans 15 amino acids. Germline loops: CDR1 SNHLY, CDR2 FYNNEI. DNA of the CDR3: TGTGCCAGCAGTGTGATCCAGGGAAGGGCCAACGTCCTGACTTTC. Its translation is CASSVIQGRANVLTF.

This clone was counted a few times. V gene TRBV5-1 combines with J gene TRBJ2-1; no clear D gene. Germline V lookup: CDR1 SGHRS, CDR2 YFSETQ. This CDR3 is built from 14 residues. V was trimmed by 4 bases and J by 1 base, leaving 9 bases between them. The CDR3 region has the DNA TGCGCCAGCAGCCCCGAGGCGTCCTACAATGAGCAGTTCTTC. Translation gives CASSPEASYNEQFF.

The gene calls are TRBV5-1 and TRBJ2-3; TRBD2 matches 8 bases. The CDR3 runs to 17 residues. V shed 0 bases, J shed 0 bases, and the junction held 6 bases outside the gene matches. Germline V lookup: CDR1 SGHRS, CDR2 YFSETQ. CDR3 bases: TGCGCCAGCAGCTTGGGATGGTCTAGCGGGAGCACAGATACGCAGTATTTT. Encoded protein: CASSLGWSSGSTDTQYF.

The rearrangement links TRBV14 to TRBJ2-5; 8 nucleotides line up with TRBD1. V gave up 4 bases and J gave up 5 bases; unmatched junction bases: 6. Germline V gene lookup returns CDR1 SGHDN and CDR2 FVKESK. The CDR3 covers 14 residues. CDR3 nucleotide sequence: TGTGCCAGCAGCCCAAGGACAGGGTTGGAGACCCAGTACTTC. It yields the protein CASSPRTGLETQYF. Complete variable domain (other parts from reference TRBV14 and TRBJ2-5): EAGVTQFPSHSVIEKGQTVTLRCDPISGHDNLYWYRRVMGKEIKFLLHFVKESKQDESGMPNNRFLAERTGGTYSTLKVQPAELEDSGVYFCASSPRTGLETQYFGPGTRLLVL.

This clone was observed a handful of times. This rearrangement joins TRBV10-3 to TRBJ2-1, with a possible D match to TRBD1 (5 bases). V was clipped by 0 bases and J by 3 bases, with 15 bases between them. Germline CDR1 ENHRY, CDR2 SYGVKD. The CDR3 has 17 amino acids. CDR3 in DNA: TGTGCCATCAGTGAGTCGACCCAGGACACCAACTACAATGAGCAGTTCTTC. Amino acid sequence: CAISESTQDTNYNEQFF.

This clone is a singleton in its sample. The genes are TRBV5-1 and TRBJ2-1; 12 nucleotides agree with TRBD2. The V gene's germline CDR1 is SGHRS and CDR2 YFSETQ. This CDR3 contains 15 residues. With V trimmed by 0 bases and J by 7 bases, 2 bases remained unmatched. In DNA, the CDR3 is TGCGCCAGCAGCTTGGGGACTAGCGGGAATAATGAGCAGTTCTTC. Translation gives CASSLGTSGNNEQFF.

The sample holds a few counts of this clone. The rearrangement uses TRBV18 and TRBJ2-1; the D gene is possibly TRBD2 (6 bases). Trimming shortened V by 1 base and J by 4 bases, and 14 bases separated the two germline ends. The CDR3 extends over 16 amino acids. In germline, CDR1 is KGHSH, CDR2 LQKENI. CDR3 bases: TGTGCCAGCTCACCACAGGCGGGATTAGGTTACAATGAGCAGTTCTTC. The encoded protein is CASSPQAGLGYNEQFF. Based on the CDR3 plus reference TRBV18 and TRBJ2-1, the full variable domain is NAGVMQNPRHLVRRRGQEARLRCSPMKGHSHVYWYRQLPEEGLKFMVYLQKENIIDESGMPKERFSAEFPKEGPSILRIQQVVRGDSAAYFCASSPQAGLGYNEQFFGPGTRLTVL.